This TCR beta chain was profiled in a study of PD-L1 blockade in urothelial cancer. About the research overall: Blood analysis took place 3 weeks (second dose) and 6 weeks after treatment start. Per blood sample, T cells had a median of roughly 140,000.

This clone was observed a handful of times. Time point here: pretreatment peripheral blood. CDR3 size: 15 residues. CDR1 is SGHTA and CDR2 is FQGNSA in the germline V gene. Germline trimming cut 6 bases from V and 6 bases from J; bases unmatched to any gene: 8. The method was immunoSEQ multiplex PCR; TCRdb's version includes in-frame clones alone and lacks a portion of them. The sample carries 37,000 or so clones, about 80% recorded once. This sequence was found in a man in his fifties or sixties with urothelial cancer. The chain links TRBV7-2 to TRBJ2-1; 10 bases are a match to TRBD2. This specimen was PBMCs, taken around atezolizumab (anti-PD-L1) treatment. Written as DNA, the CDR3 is TGTGCCAGCAGGACAATAGCGGGAGGTTCCAATGAGCAGTTCTTC. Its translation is CASRTIAGGSNEQFF.